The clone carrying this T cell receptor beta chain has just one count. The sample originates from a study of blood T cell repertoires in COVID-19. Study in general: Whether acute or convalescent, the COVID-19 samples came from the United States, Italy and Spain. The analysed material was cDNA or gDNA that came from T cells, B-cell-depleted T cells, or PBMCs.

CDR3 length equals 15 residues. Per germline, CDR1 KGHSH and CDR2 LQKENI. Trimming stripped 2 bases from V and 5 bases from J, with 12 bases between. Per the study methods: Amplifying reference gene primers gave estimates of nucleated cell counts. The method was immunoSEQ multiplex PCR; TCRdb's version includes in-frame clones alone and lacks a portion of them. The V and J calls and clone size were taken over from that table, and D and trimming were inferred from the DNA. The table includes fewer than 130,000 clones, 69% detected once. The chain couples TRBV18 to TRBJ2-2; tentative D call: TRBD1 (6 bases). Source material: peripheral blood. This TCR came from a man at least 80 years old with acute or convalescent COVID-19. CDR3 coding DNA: TGTGCCAGCTCACCAAACAGGGAGTATACCGGGGAGCTGTTTTTT. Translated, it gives CASSPNREYTGELFF.